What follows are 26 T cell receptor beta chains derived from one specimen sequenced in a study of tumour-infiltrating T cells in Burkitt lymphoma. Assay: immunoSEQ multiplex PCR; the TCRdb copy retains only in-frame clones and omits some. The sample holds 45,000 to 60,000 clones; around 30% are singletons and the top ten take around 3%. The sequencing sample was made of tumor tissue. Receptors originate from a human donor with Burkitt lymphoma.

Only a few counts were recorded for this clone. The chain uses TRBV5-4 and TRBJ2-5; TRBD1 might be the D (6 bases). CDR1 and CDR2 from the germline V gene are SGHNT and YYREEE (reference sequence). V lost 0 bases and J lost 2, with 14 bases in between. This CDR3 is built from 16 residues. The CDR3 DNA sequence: TGTGCCAGCAGCTTGGGGGGCCAGGGGACACAAGAGACCCAGTACTTC. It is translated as CASSLGGQGTQETQYF.

The CDR3 is CASSLASGLEAFF. CDR3 DNA sequence: TGTGCCAGCAGCTTAGCCTCGGGCCTTGAAGCTTTCTTT. The chain links TRBV7-2 to TRBJ1-1; D remains ambiguous. Per the germline V gene, CDR1 is SGHTA and CDR2 is FQGNSA. There are 13 residues in the CDR3. V gave up 0 bases and J gave up 7 bases, with 9 bases separating them.

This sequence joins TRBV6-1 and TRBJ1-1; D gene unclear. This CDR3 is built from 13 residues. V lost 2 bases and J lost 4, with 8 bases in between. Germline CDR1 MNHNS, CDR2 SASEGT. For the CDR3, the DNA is TGTGCCAGCAGTGAACTGGGATTCACTGAAGCTTTCTTT. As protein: CASSELGFTEAFF.

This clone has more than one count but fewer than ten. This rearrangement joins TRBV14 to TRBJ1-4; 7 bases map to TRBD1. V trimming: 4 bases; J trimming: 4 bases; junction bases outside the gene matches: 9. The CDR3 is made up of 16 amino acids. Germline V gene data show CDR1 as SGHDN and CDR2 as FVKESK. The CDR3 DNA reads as TGTGCCAGCAGCCGAGCCCCGGACAGGCGTAATGAAAAACTGTTTTTT. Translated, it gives CASSRAPDRRNEKLFF. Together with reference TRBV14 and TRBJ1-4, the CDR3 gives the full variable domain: EAGVTQFPSHSVIEKGQTVTLRCDPISGHDNLYWYRRVMGKEIKFLLHFVKESKQDESGMPNNRFLAERTGGTYSTLKVQPAELEDSGVYFCASSRAPDRRNEKLFFGSGTQLSVL.

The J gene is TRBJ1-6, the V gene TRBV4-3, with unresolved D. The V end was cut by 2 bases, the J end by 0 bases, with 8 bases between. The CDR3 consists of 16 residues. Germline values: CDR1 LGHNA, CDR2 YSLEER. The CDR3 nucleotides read TGCGCCAGCAGCCAAACGGCCGGCTCCTATAATTCACCCCTCCACTTT. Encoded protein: CASSQTAGSYNSPLHF.

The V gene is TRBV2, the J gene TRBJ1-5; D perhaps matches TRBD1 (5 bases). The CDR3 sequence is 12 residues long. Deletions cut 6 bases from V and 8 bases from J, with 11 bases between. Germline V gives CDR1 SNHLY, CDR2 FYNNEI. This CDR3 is CASRGLGKPQHF. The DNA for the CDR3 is TGTGCCAGCAGGGGACTTGGGAAGCCCCAGCATTTT.

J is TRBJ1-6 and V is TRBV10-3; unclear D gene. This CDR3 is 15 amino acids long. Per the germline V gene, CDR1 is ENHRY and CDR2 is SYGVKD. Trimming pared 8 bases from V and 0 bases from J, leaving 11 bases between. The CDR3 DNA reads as TGTGCCATCGGCGCCGGCAGCTCCTATAATTCACCCCTCCACTTT. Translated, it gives CAIGAGSSYNSPLHF.

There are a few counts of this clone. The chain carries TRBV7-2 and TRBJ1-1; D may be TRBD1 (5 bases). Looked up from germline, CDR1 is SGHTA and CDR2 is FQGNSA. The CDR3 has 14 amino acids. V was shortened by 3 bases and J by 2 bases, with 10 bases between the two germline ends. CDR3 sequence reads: CASSFAQVNTEAFF. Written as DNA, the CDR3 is TGTGCCAGCAGCTTTGCACAGGTAAACACTGAAGCTTTCTTT.

CDR3 sequence (DNA): TGCGCCAGCAGCCACCTAGGGAGATACCGGGAGGGTGGAAACACCATATATTTT. Its protein product is CASSHLGRYREGGNTIYF. The rearrangement links TRBV4-1 to TRBJ1-3, with unresolved D. This CDR3 is built from 18 residues. The V gene's germline CDR1 is MGHRA and CDR2 YSYEKL. V was pared by 3 bases and J by 3 bases, with 21 bases between.

The CDR3 DNA reads TGTGCCAGCAGCTTAGGGCCACTTCAAGAGACCCAGTACTTC. Protein product: CASSLGPLQETQYF. The genes are TRBV13 and TRBJ2-5, with D unresolved. CDR1 is PRHDT, CDR2 FYEKMQ, per germline (reference sequence). With 0 bases removed from V and 2 bases from J, the gap between germline ends came to 7 bases. The CDR3 covers 14 residues.

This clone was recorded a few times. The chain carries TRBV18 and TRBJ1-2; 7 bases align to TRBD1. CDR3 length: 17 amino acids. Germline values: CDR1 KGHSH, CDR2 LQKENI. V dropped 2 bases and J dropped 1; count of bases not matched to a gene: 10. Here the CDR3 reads CASSPNRIGQDNYGYTF. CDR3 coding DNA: TGTGCCAGCTCACCAAATAGGATAGGACAGGATAACTATGGCTACACCTTC.

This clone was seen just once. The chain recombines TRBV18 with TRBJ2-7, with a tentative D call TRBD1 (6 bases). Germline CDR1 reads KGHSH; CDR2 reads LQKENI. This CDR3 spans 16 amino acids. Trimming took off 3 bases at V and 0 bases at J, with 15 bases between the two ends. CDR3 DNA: TGTGCCAGCTCACCCACAGGGCCCCCACGCTCCTACGAGCAGTACTTC. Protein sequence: CASSPTGPPRSYEQYF.

DNA of the CDR3: TGTGCCAGCAGCTTAGCCGCCAGGGCGGTTGGAACCGGGGAGCTGTTTTTT. Amino acid sequence: CASSLAARAVGTGELFF. The chain links TRBV7-2 to TRBJ2-2; D is possibly TRBD1 (5 bases). Germline V gene data show CDR1 as SGHTA and CDR2 as FQGNSA. V dropped 0 bases and J dropped 5 bases, with 16 bases sitting between them. The CDR3 runs to 17 residues.

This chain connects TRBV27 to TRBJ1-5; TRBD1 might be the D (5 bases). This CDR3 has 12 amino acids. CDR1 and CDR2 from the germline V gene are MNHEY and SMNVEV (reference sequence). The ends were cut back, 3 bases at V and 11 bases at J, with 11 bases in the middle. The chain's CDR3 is CASSFSGGSQHF. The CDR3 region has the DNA TGTGCCAGCAGTTTCTCTGGGGGATCCCAGCATTTT.

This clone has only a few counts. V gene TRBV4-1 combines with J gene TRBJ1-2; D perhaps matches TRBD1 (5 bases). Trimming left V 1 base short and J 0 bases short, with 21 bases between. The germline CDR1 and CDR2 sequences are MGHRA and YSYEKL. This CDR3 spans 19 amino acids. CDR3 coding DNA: TGCGCCAGCAGCCAAGGGGCGGGGCCCTCTCGGGGTCCTAACTATGGCTACACCTTC. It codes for CASSQGAGPSRGPNYGYTF.

The CDR3 sequence: CASSGQGTNSPLHF. CDR3 DNA sequence: TGCGCCAGTTCGGGACAGGGGACCAATTCACCCCTCCACTTT. This sequence joins TRBV5-1 and TRBJ1-6, with 10 positions matching TRBD1. The CDR3 spans 14 residues. Losses at the gene ends were 8 bases for V and 7 bases for J; bases not matched to a gene: 6. The germline CDR1 and CDR2 sequences are SGHRS and YFSETQ.

This CDR3 reads CASLDSYSSYEQYF. The CDR3 DNA follows: TGTGCCAGCTTAGACAGCTACAGCTCCTACGAGCAGTACTTC. V and J are TRBV7-2 and TRBJ2-7; D perhaps matches TRBD1 (5 bases). The CDR3 extends over 14 amino acids. The V gene's germline CDR1 is SGHTA and CDR2 FQGNSA. V lost 8 bases and J lost 0, with 14 bases in between.

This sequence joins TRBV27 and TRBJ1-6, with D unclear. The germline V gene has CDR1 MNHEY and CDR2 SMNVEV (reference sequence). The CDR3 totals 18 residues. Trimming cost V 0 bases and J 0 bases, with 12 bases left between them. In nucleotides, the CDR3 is TGTGCCAGCAGTTTATCCGTGGCCCGGAGCTCCTATAATTCACCCCTCCACTTT. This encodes CASSLSVARSSYNSPLHF.

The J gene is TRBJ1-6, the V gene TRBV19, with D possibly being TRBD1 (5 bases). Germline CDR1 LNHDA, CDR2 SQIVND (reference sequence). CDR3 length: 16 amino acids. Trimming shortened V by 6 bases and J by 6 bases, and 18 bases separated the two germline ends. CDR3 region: CASSLVGLRGNSPLHF. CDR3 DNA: TGTGCCAGTAGCCTCGTGGGCTTAAGGGGTAATTCACCCCTCCACTTT.

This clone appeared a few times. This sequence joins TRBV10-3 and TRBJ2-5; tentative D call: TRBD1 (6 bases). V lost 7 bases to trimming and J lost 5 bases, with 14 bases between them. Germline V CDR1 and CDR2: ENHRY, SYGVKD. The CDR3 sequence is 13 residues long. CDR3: CAIKVQGTETQYF. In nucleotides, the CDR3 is TGTGCCATCAAAGTACAGGGCACGGAGACCCAGTACTTC.

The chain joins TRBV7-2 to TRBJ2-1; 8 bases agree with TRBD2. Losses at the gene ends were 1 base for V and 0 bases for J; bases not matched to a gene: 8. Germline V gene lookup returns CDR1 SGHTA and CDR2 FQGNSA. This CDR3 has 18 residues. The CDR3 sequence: CASSLGGSGASSYNEQFF. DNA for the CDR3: TGTGCCAGCAGCTTAGGAGGTAGCGGGGCAAGCTCCTACAATGAGCAGTTCTTC. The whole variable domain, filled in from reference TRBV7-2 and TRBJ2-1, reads GAGVSQSPSNKVTEKGKDVELRCDPISGHTALYWYRQSLGQGLEFLIYFQGNSAPDKSGLPSDRFSAERTGGSVSTLTIQRTQQEDSAVYLCASSLGGSGASSYNEQFFGPGTRLTVL.

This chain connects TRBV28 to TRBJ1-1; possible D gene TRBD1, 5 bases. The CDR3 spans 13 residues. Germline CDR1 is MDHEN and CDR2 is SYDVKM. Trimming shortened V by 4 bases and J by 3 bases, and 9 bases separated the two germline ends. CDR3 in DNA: TGTGCCAGCAGTTGGGCAGGGCACACTGAAGCTTTCTTT. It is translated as CASSWAGHTEAFF.

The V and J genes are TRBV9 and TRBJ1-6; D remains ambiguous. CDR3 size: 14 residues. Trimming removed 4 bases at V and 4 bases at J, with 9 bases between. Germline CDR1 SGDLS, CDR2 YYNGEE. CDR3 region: CASSTGVYNSPLHF. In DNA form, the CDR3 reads TGTGCCAGCAGCACTGGGGTATATAATTCACCCCTCCACTTT.

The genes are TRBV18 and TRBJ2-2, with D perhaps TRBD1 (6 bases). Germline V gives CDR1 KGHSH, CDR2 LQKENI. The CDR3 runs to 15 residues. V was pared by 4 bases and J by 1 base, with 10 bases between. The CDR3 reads CASSLETGNTGELFF. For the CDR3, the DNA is TGTGCCAGCTCACTTGAGACAGGGAACACCGGGGAGCTGTTTTTT.

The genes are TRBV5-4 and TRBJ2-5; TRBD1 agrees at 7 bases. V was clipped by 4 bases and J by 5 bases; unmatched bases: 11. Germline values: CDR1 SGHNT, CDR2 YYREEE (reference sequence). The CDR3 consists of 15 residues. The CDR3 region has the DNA TGTGCCAGCAGCACCGGGACAGCAGTAGGGGAGACCCAGTACTTC. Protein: CASSTGTAVGETQYF.

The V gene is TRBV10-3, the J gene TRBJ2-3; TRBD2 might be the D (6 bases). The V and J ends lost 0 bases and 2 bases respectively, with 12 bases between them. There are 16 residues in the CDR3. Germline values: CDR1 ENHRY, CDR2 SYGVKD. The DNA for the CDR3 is TGTGCCATCAGTGAGTCGGTGGCGGGAAACACAGATACGCAGTATTTT. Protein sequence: CAISESVAGNTDTQYF.